This T cell receptor (beta chain) was sequenced in a study of blood T cell repertoires in COVID-19. Study overall: T cells, B-cell-depleted T cells, or PBMCs supplied cDNA or gDNA.

Some clones are missing from TCRdb's copy, which holds only in-frame ones; the method was immunoSEQ multiplex PCR. The sample contains 70,000 to 90,000 clones, 86% of which appear only once. The CDR3 has 15 residues. The germline V gene has CDR1 KGHDR and CDR2 SFDVKD. Between the trimmed V and J ends, which lost 3 bases and 2 bases, there was a span of 12 bases. The sequenced sample consisted of peripheral blood. The rearrangement joins TRBV24-1 to TRBJ2-5; D may be TRBD1 (6 bases). This TCR was sampled from a man older than 75 with COVID-19, enrolled during active disease. The CDR3 loop reads CATSDTQGWQETQYF. The CDR3, as DNA: TGTGCCACCAGTGATACACAGGGTTGGCAAGAGACCCAGTACTTC.